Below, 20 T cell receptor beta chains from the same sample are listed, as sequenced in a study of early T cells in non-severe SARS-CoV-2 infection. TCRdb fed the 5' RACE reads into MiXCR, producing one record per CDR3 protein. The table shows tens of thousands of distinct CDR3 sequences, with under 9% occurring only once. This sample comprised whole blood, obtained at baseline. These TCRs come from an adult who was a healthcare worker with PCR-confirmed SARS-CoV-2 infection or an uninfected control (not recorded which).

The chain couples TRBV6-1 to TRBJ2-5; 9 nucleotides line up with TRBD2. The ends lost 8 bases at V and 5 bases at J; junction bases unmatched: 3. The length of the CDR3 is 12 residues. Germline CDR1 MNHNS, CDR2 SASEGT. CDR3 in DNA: TGTGCCAGCGGAACTAGCGGGGAGACCCAGTACTTC. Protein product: CASGTSGETQYF.

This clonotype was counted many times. CDR3 region: CASSVSGRGTDTQYF. The CDR3 DNA follows: TGTGCCAGCAGCGTGTCAGGGCGAGGTACAGATACGCAGTATTTT. J is TRBJ2-3 and V is TRBV9, with D tentatively TRBD1 (5 bases). Trimming cost V 2 bases and J 3 bases, with 13 bases left between them. The germline gives CDR1 SGDLS, CDR2 YYNGEE. This CDR3 contains 15 residues.

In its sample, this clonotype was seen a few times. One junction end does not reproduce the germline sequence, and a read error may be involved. CDR3 residues: CASKKDFPDTQYF. In DNA form, the CDR3 reads TGTGCGAGCAAAAAGGACTTTCCAGATACGCAGTATTTT. The chain is built from TRBV25-1 and TRBJ2-3, with D possibly matching TRBD2 (5 bases). CDR1 and CDR2 from the germline V gene are MGHDK and SYGVNS. The CDR3 length is 13 residues.

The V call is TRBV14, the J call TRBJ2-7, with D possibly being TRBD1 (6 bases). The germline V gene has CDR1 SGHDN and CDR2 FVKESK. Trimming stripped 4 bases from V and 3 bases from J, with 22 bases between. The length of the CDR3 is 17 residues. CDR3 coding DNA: TGTGCCAGCAGCCTCGGACAGCAGCGCAGAGTAAGCTACGAGCAGTACTTC. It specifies CASSLGQQRRVSYEQYF.

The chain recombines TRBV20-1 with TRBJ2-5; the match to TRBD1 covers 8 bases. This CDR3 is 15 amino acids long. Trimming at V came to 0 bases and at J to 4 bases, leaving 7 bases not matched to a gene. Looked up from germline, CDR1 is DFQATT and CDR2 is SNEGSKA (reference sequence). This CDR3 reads CSARDLEQGGETQYF. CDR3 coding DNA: TGCAGTGCTAGAGATTTAGAACAGGGGGGAGAGACCCAGTACTTC.

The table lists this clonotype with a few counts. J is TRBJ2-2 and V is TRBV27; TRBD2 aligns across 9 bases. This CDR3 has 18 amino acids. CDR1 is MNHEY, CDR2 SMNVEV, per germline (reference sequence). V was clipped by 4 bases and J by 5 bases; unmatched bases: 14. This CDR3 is CASSSPTREGLRTGELFF. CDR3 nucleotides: TGTGCCAGCAGTTCCCCCACGCGGGAGGGCTTGAGGACCGGGGAGCTGTTTTTT.

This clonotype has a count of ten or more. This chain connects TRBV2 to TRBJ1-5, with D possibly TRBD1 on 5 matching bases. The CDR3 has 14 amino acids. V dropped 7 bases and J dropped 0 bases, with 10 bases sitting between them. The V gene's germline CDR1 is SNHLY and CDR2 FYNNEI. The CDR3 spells CASTAGFSNQPQHF. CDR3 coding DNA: TGTGCCAGCACAGCAGGGTTTAGCAATCAGCCCCAGCATTTT.

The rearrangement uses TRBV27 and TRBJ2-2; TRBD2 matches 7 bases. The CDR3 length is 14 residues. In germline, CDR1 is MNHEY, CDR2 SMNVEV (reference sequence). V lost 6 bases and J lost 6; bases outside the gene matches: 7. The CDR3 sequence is CASSFSAGAGELFF. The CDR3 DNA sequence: TGTGCCAGCAGCTTCTCCGCGGGGGCCGGGGAGCTGTTTTTT.

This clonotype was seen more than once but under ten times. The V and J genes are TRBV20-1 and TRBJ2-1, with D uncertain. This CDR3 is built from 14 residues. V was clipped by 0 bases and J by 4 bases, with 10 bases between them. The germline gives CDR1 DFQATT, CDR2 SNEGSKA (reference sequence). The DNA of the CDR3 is TGCAGTGCTAGAGATCTCTCTAGGTACAATGAGCAGTTCTTC. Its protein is CSARDLSRYNEQFF.

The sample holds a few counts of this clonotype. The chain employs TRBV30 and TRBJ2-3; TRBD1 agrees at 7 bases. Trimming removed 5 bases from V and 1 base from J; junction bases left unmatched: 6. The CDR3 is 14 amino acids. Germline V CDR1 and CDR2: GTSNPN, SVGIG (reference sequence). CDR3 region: CAWAQGVGTDTQYF. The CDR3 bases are TGTGCCTGGGCGCAGGGGGTGGGCACAGATACGCAGTATTTT.

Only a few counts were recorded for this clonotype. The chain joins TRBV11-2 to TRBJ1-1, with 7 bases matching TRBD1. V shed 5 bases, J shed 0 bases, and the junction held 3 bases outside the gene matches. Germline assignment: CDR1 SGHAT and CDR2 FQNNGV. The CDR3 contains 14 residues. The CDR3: CASSRDSLNTEAFF. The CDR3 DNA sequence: TGTGCCAGCAGCCGGGACAGCCTGAACACTGAAGCTTTCTTT. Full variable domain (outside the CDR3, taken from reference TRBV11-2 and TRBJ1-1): EAGVAQSPRYKIIEKRQSVAFWCNPISGHATLYWYQQILGQGPKLLIQFQNNGVVDDSQLPKDRFSAERLKGVDSTLKIQPAKLEDSAVYLCASSRDSLNTEAFFGQGTRLTVV.

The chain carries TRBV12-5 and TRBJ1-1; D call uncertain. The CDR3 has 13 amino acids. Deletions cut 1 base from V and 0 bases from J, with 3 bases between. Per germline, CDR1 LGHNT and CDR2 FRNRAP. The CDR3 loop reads CASGLGMNTEAFF. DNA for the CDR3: TGTGCTAGTGGTTTGGGGATGAACACTGAAGCTTTCTTT.

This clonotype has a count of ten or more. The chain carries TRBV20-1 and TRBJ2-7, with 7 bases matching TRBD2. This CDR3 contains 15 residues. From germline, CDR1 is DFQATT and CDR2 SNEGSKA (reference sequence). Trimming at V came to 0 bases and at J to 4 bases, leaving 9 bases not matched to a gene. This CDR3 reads CSARDPRTSGYEQYF. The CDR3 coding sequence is TGCAGTGCTAGAGATCCTCGGACTAGTGGTTACGAGCAGTACTTC.

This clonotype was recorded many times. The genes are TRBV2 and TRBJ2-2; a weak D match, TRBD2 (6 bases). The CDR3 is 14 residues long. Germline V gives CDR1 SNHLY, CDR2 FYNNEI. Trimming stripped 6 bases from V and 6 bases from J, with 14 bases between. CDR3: CASRPTSAAGELFF. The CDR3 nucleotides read TGTGCCAGCAGGCCGACTAGTGCGGCCGGGGAGCTGTTTTTT.

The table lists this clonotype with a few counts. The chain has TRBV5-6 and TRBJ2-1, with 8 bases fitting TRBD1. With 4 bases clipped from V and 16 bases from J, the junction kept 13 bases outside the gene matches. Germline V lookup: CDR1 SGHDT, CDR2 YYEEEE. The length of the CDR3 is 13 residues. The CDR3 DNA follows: TGTGCCAGCAGCCTTCAACTCCAGGGGGCTGAATTCTTC. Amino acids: CASSLQLQGAEFF. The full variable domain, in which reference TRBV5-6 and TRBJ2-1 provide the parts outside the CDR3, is DAGVTQSPTHLIKTRGQQVTLRCSPKSGHDTVSWYQQALGQGPQFIFQYYEEEERQRGNFPDRFSGHQFPNYSSELNVNALLLGDSALYLCASSLQLQGAEFFGPGTRLTVL.

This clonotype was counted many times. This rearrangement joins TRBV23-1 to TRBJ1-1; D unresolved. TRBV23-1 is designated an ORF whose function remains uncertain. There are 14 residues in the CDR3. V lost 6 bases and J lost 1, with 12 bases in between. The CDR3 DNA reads TGCGCCAGCAGCTTGGGCCACAGGAACACTGAAGCTTTCTTT. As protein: CASSLGHRNTEAFF.

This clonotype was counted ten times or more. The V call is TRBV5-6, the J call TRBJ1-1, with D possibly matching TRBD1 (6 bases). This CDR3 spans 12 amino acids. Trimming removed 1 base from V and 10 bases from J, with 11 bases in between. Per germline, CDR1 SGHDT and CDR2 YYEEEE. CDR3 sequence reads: CASSLTGLGAFF. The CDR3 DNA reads TGTGCCAGCAGCTTGACAGGGCTGGGAGCTTTCTTT.

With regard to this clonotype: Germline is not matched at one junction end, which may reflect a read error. CDR3 region: CASSKTDSGNTIYF. CDR3 in DNA: TGTGCCAGCTCCAAGACGGACTCTGGAAACACTATATATTTT. J is TRBJ1-3 and V is TRBV3-1; D uncertain. The CDR3 consists of 14 residues. Germline V gives CDR1 LGHDT, CDR2 YNNKEL (reference sequence).

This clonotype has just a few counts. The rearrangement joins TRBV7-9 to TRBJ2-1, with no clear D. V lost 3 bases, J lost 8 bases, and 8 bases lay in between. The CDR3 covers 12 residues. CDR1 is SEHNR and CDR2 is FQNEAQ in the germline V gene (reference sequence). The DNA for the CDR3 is TGTGCCAGCAGCTTCCCTACGGATGAGCAGTTCTTC. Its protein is CASSFPTDEQFF. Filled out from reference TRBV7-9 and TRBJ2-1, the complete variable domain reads DTGVSQNPRHKITKRGQNVTFRCDPISEHNRLYWYRQTLGQGPEFLTYFQNEAQLEKSRLLSDRFSAERPKGSFSTLEIQRTEQGDSAMYLCASSFPTDEQFFGPGTRLTVL.

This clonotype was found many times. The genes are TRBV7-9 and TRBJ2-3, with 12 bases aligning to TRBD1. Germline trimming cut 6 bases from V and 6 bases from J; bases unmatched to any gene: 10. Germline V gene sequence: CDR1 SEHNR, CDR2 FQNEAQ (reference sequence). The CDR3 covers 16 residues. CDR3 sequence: CASRSTGTGGRDTQYF. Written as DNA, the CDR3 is TGTGCCAGCAGATCAACCGGGACAGGGGGCCGGGATACGCAGTATTTT.